The rows below give T cell receptor beta chains drawn from one sample of a study of CD8 T cells in ankylosing spondylitis. One entry per CDR3 protein results from TCRdb running MiXCR on the 5' RACE reads. The sample contains some 290,000 distinct CDR3 sequences, 20% of which appear only once. Sequencing was carried out using blood, either unsorted or a sorted T cell fraction (not recorded which). All receptors derive from a male donor with ankylosing spondylitis or in good health (not recorded which). CDR3s include the opening cysteine and the closing phenylalanine or tryptophan. The order of the fields is V gene, D gene, J gene, clone size, CDR3 protein, CDR3 DNA. D genes are given only for firm matches. Clone sizes are given selectively: once, few, many, or a class where the clone is expanded.

V: TRBV5-1; D: -; J: TRBJ2-2; size: -; CDR3: CASNKGSNTGALFF; DNA: TGCGCCAGCAACAAAGGCTCGAACACCGGGGCGCTGTTTTTT
V: TRBV12-3/TRBV12-4; D: TRBD2; J: TRBJ2-3; size: -; CDR3: CASSLGRGALNTFTDTQYF; DNA: TGTGCCAGCAGTTTGGGGCGGGGGGCCTTAAACACATTCACAGATACGCAGTATTTT
V: TRBV6-1; D: -; J: TRBJ2-2; size: -; CDR3: CASSGLDRATGELFF; DNA: TGTGCCAGCAGTGGACTAGACAGGGCCACCGGGGAGCTGTTTTTT
V: TRBV28; D: -; J: TRBJ1-5; size: many; CDR3: CASSLFAGGNQPQHF; DNA: TGTGCCAGCAGTTTATTTGCTGGGGGCAATCAGCCCCAGCATTTT
V: TRBV20-1; D: -; J: TRBJ2-6; size: -; CDR3: CSAMAGRGANVPTF; DNA: TGCAGTGCTATGGCAGGGCGCGGGGCCAACGTCCCGACTTTC
V: TRBV7-9; D: -; J: TRBJ2-1; size: -; CDR3: CASSPARSGTFSNEQFF; DNA: TGTGCCAGCAGCCCCGCGAGGTCGGGGACTTTCAGCAATGAGCAGTTCTTC
V: TRBV5-1; D: -; J: TRBJ2-2; size: -; CDR3: CATRNAPGNTGELFF; DNA: TGCGCCACCCGAAACGCACCGGGGAACACCGGGGAGCTGTTTTTT
V: TRBV27; D: -; J: TRBJ2-5; size: -; CDR3: CASNFGRVLEYQETQYF; DNA: TGTGCCAGCAATTTTGGGCGGGTTCTTGAGTACCAAGAGACCCAGTACTTC
V: TRBV20-1; D: -; J: TRBJ1-2; size: -; CDR3: CSALSGGGNNGYTF; DNA: TGCAGTGCTCTCTCAGGAGGGGGTAACAATGGCTACACCTTC
V: TRBV6-1; D: TRBD2; J: TRBJ2-5; size: many; CDR3: CASSTIGTSGETQYF; DNA: TGTGCCAGCAGTACAATCGGGACTAGCGGAGAGACCCAGTACTTC
V: TRBV20-1; D: -; J: TRBJ2-3; size: -; CDR3: CSASYRPLSTDTQYF; DNA: TGCAGTGCTTCCTACCGACCGCTTAGCACAGATACGCAGTATTTT